The 12 T cell receptor beta chains in this list originate from one sample, sequenced in a study of Tregs in tolerant kidney transplant recipients. The repertoire was sequenced with immunoSEQ multiplex PCR; TCRdb's copy has only in-frame clones and lacks some. Among 90,000 to 150,000 clones listed, roughly 92% were seen once. Input material: CD4+ T cells from blood. The receptors stem from a human donor in good health.

This chain uses TRBV11-2 with TRBJ2-5, with D unclear. The V end lost 5 bases, the J end lost 4 bases, and 11 bases lay between the germline ends. This CDR3 has 13 residues. The germline CDR1 and CDR2 sequences are SGHAT and FQNNGV. In DNA form, the CDR3 reads TGTGCCAGCAGCCTAGGGTCAATAGAGACCCAGTACTTC. This sequence encodes CASSLGSIETQYF.

The V gene is TRBV2, the J gene TRBJ2-7; 9 positions match TRBD2. Per germline, CDR1 SNHLY and CDR2 FYNNEI. J was trimmed by 3 bases and V by 3 bases; bases with no gene match: 3. The CDR3 has 14 amino acids. The chain's CDR3 is CASSDISGGYEQYF. Here the CDR3 DNA reads TGTGCCAGCAGTGATATTAGCGGGGGCTACGAGCAGTACTTC.

The J gene is TRBJ2-5, the V gene TRBV18, with TRBD2 as a possible D gene (6 bases). The V gene lost 2 bases and the J gene lost 2 bases, with 15 bases spanning the gap. The germline V gene encodes CDR1 KGHSH and CDR2 LQKENI. This CDR3 comprises 16 residues. CDR3 nucleotide sequence: TGTGCCAGCTCACCATCTATGTCTAGCGCACAAGAGACCCAGTACTTC. Translation gives CASSPSMSSAQETQYF.

The genes are TRBV11-3 and TRBJ2-1; 8 bases line up with TRBD2. Germline V gene data show CDR1 as SGHNT and CDR2 as YENEEA. With 3 bases clipped from V and 6 bases from J, the junction kept 7 bases outside the gene matches. This CDR3 has 15 residues. The CDR3 sequence: CASSLGGGRPNEQFF. The DNA of the CDR3 is TGTGCCAGCAGCTTGGGGGGCGGGAGGCCCAATGAGCAGTTCTTC.

The chain couples TRBV11-3 to TRBJ2-1, with 10 bases identical to TRBD1. This CDR3 has 14 amino acids. Germline V gene lookup returns CDR1 SGHNT and CDR2 YENEEA. V lost 4 bases and J lost 8; bases outside the gene matches: 5. The CDR3 spells CASSSGQGKYEQFF. CDR3 bases: TGTGCCAGCAGCTCGGGACAGGGGAAGTATGAGCAGTTCTTC.

CDR3 protein: CASSIRGIVPGQGRNEKLFF. In DNA, the CDR3 is TGTGCCAGTAGTATTCGGGGGATTGTCCCGGGACAGGGGCGCAATGAAAAACTGTTTTTT. The V call is TRBV19, the J call TRBJ1-4; 10 bases fit TRBD1. V was clipped by 3 bases and J by 5 bases; unmatched bases: 18. CDR1 and CDR2 (germline): LNHDA, SQIVND (reference sequence). This CDR3 comprises 20 residues.

V is TRBV6-1 and J is TRBJ1-3; weak D call: TRBD1 (5 bases). CDR1 and CDR2 from the germline V gene are MNHNS and SASEGT. Trimming took 6 bases from V and 0 from J, leaving 9 bases between them. The CDR3 is 14 amino acids. This CDR3 is CASRSTASGNTIYF. The CDR3 nucleotides read TGTGCCAGCAGATCGACAGCCTCTGGAAACACCATATATTTT.

The chain couples TRBV5-1 to TRBJ2-3; 11 bases map to TRBD2. This CDR3 is built from 14 residues. Germline assignment: CDR1 SGHRS and CDR2 YFSETQ. Unmatched junction bases numbered 2, after V lost 4 bases and J lost 4 bases. The CDR3, as DNA: TGCGCCAGCAGCGCGGGACTAGCGGCAGATACGCAGTATTTT. It codes for CASSAGLAADTQYF.

V gene TRBV21-1 combines with J gene TRBJ2-7. TRBV21-1 is a recognized pseudogene. The CDR3 is 14 residues long. CDR3 sequence: CASSNPVRLYEQYF. CDR3 nucleotide sequence: TGTGCCAGCAGCAATCCCGTACGTCTGTACGAGCAGTACTTC.

The rearrangement joins TRBV18 to TRBJ2-3; 9 bases are shared with TRBD2. CDR1 and CDR2 from the germline V gene are KGHSH and LQKENI. The V segment lost 5 bases and the J segment 0 bases; nucleotides outside the gene matches: 3. The CDR3 consists of 15 residues. The CDR3 spells CASSYSGGSTDTQYF. The CDR3 coding sequence is TGTGCCAGCTCATATAGCGGGGGCAGCACAGATACGCAGTATTTT.

The CDR3 region has the DNA TGTGCCTGGAGTACCGATTGGAATGAAAAACTGTTTTTT. Its translation is CAWSTDWNEKLFF. This chain uses TRBV30 with TRBJ1-4; no firm D call. CDR3 size: 13 residues. The V end was cut by 2 bases, the J end by 5 bases, with 9 bases between. Germline CDR1 is GTSNPN and CDR2 is SVGIG (reference sequence).

The chain uses TRBV18 and TRBJ2-7; D perhaps matches TRBD2 (5 bases). Germline lookup yields CDR1 KGHSH and CDR2 LQKENI. Deletions cut 1 base from V and 0 bases from J, with 13 bases between. The CDR3 runs 16 residues. CDR3 DNA: TGTGCCAGCTCACCACAAGGAGTAGGGAGCTCCTACGAGCAGTACTTC. It yields the protein CASSPQGVGSSYEQYF.